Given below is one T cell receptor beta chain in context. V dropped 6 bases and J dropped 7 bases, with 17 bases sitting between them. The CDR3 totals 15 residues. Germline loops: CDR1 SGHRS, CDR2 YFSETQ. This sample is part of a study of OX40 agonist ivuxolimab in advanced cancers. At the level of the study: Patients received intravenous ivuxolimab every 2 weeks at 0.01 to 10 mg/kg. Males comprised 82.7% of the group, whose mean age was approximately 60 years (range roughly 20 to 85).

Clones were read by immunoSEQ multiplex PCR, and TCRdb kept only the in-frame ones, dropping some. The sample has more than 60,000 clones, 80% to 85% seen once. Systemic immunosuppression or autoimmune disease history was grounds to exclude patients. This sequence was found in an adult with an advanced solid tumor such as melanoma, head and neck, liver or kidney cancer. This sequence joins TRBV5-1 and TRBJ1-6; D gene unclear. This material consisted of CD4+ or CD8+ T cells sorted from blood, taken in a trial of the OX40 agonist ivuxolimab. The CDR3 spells CASTNAVGANSPLHF. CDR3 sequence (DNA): TGCGCCAGCACCAACGCGGTTGGAGCCAATTCACCCCTCCACTTT.